Here is one TCR beta chain with its context. Profiling relied on immunoSEQ multiplex PCR, and the TCRdb table lists in-frame clones only, not all of them. Among approximately 16,000 clones listed, over 80% were seen once. The germline V gene encodes CDR1 SGHRS and CDR2 YFSETQ. J lost 4 bases, V lost 1 base, and 0 bases had no gene match. CDR3 size: 13 residues. The data were taken from a study of CD4+ T cells in melanoma. This TCR derives from a human donor with melanoma. The V call is TRBV5-1, the J call TRBJ2-3, with 7 bases that match TRBD1. The sample taken for sequencing was cells from a culture (not recorded whether cultured in vitro). CDR3 coding DNA: TGCGCCAGCAGCTTGCAGGGGGCAGATACGCAGTATTTT. It is translated as CASSLQGADTQYF.